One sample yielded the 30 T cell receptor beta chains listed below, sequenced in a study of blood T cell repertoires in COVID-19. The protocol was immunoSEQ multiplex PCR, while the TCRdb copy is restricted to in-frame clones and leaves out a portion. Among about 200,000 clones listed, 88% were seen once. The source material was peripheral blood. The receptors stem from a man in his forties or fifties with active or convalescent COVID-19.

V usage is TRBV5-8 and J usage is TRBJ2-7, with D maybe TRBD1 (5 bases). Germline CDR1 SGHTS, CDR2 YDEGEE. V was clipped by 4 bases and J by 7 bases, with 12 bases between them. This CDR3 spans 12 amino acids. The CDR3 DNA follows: TGTGCCAGCAGCCCTAGGGGCTCGGAGCAGTACTTC. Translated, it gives CASSPRGSEQYF.

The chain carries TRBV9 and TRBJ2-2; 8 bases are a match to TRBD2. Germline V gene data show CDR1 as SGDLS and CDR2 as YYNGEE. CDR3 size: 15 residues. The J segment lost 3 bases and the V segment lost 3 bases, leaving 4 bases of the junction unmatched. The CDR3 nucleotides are TGTGCCAGCAGCGCCACTAGCGGCTACACCGGGGAGCTGTTTTTT. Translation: CASSATSGYTGELFF.

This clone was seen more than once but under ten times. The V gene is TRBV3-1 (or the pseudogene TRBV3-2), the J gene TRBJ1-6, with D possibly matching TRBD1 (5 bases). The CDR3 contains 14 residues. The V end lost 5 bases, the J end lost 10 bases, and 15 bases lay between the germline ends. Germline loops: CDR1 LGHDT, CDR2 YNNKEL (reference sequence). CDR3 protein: CASSRGRDHSPLHF. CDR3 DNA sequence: TGTGCCAGCAGCAGGGGCAGGGATCACTCACCCCTCCACTTT.

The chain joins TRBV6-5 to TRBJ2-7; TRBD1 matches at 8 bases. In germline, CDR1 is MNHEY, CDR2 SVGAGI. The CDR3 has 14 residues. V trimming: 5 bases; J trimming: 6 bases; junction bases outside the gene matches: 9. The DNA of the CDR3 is TGTGCCAGCAGTACCGGGACAGGATTTTTCGAGCAGTACTTC. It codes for CASSTGTGFFEQYF.

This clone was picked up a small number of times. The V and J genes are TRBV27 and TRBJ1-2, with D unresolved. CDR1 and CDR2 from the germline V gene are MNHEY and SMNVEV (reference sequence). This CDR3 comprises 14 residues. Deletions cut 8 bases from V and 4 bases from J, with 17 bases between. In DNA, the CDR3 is TGTGCCAGCTCTCCCCGGGGTTGGGGCTATGGCTACACCTTC. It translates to CASSPRGWGYGYTF.

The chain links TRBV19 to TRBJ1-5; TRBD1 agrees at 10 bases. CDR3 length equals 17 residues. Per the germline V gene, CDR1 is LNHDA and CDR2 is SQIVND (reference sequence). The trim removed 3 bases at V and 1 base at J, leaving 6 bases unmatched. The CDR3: CASSMLGQGMSNQPQHF. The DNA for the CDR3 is TGTGCCAGTAGTATGCTGGGACAGGGGATGAGCAATCAGCCCCAGCATTTT. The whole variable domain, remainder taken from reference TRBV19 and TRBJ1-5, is DGGITQSPKYLFRKEGQNVTLSCEQNLNHDAMYWYRQDPGQGLRLIYYSQIVNDFQKGDIAEGYSVSREKKESFPLTVTSAQKNPTAFYLCASSMLGQGMSNQPQHFGDGTRLSIL.

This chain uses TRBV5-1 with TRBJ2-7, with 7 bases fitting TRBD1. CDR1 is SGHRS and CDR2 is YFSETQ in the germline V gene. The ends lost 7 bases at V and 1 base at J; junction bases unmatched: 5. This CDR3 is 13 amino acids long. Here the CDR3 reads CASRAGGSYEQYF. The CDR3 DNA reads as TGCGCCAGCCGGGCAGGGGGTTCCTACGAGCAGTACTTC.

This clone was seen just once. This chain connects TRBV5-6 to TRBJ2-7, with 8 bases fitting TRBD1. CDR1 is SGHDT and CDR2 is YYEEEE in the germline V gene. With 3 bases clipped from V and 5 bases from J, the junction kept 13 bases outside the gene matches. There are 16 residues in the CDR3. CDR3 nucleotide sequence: TGTGCCAGCAGCTACCAGGGGGCCAGGGGTAGGAACGAGCAGTACTTC. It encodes CASSYQGARGRNEQYF.

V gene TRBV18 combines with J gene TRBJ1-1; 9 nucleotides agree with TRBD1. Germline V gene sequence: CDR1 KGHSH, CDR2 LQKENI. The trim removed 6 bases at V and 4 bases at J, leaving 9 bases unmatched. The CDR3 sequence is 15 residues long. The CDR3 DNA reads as TGTGCCAGCTCGGCATTCCGGGACAGGGTCACTGAAGCTTTCTTT. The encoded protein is CASSAFRDRVTEAFF.

For the CDR3, the DNA is TGTGCCACCCAGGGCCGTGACAGGGGAATTAATCAGCCCCAGCATTTT. It codes for CATQGRDRGINQPQHF. This chain joins TRBV19 and TRBJ1-5; the match to TRBD1 covers 8 bases. The CDR3 extends over 16 amino acids. Losses at the gene ends were 10 bases for V and 4 bases for J; bases not matched to a gene: 15. In germline, CDR1 is LNHDA, CDR2 SQIVND (reference sequence).

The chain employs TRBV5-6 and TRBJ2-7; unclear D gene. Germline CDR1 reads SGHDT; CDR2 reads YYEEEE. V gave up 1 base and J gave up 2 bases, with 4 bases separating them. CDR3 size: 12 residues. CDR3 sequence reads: CASSLSTYEQYF. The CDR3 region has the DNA TGTGCCAGCAGCTTGTCCACCTACGAGCAGTACTTC.

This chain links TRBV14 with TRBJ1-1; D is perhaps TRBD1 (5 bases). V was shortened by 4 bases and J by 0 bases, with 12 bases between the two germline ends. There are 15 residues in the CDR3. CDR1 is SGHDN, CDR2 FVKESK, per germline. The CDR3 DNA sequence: TGTGCCAGCAGCCGAACAACGACAGTGAACACTGAAGCTTTCTTT. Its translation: CASSRTTTVNTEAFF.

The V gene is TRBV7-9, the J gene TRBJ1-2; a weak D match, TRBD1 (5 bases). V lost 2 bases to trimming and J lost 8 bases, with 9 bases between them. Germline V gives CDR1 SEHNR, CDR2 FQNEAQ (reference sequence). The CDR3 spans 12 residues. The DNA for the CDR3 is TGTGCCAGCAGCTTACAGGGAAGGGGCTACACCTTC. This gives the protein CASSLQGRGYTF.

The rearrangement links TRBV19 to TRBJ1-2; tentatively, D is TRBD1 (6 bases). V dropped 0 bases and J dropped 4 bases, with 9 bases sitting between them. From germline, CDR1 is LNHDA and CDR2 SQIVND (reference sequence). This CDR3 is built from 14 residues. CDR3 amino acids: CASSIEGGAYGYTF. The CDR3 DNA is TGTGCCAGTAGTATAGAAGGGGGGGCCTATGGCTACACCTTC.

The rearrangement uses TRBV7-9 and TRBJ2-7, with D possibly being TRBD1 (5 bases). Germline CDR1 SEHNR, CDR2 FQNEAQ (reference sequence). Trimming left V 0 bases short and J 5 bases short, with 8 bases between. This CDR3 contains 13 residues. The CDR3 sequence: CASSLAQGNEQYF. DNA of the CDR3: TGTGCCAGCAGCTTAGCGCAGGGAAACGAGCAGTACTTC.

The CDR3 protein is CASSRASGSYEQYF. In nucleotides, the CDR3 is TGTGCCAGCAGCCGAGCTAGCGGATCCTACGAGCAGTACTTC. The chain recombines TRBV5-5 with TRBJ2-7; 7 bases match TRBD2. This CDR3 is 14 amino acids long. CDR1 is SGHKS and CDR2 is YYEKEE in the germline V gene (reference sequence). V was clipped by 4 bases and J by 1 base; unmatched bases: 5. The full variable domain, in which reference TRBV5-5 and TRBJ2-7 provide the parts outside the CDR3, is DAGVTQSPTHLIKTRGQQVTLRCSPISGHKSVSWYQQVLGQGPQFIFQYYEKEERGRGNFPDRFSARQFPNYSSELNVNALLLGDSALYLCASSRASGSYEQYFGPGTRLTVT.

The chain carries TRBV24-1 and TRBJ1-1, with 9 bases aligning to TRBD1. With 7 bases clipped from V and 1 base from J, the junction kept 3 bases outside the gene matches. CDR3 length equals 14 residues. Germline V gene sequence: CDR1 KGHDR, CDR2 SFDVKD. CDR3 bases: TGTGCCACCAGACCGGACAGGGGGAACACTGAAGCTTTCTTT. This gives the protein CATRPDRGNTEAFF.

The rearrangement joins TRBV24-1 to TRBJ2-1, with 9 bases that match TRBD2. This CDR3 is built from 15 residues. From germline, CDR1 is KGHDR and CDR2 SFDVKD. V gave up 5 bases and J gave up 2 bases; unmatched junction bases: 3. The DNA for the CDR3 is TGTGCCACCAGTGCCGCGGGAGGGCCCTACAATGAGCAGTTCTTC. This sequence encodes CATSAAGGPYNEQFF.

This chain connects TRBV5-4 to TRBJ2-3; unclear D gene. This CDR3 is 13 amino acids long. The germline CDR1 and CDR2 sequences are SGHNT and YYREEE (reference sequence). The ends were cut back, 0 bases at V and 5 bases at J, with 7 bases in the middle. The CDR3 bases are TGTGCCAGCAGCTTGGATTACAGAGATACGCAGTATTTT. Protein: CASSLDYRDTQYF.

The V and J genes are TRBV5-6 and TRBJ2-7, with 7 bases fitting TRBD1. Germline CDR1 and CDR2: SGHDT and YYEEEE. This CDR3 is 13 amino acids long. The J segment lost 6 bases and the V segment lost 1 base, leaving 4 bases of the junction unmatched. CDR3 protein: CASSLTTGPEQYF. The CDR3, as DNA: TGTGCCAGCAGCTTGACGACAGGGCCCGAGCAGTACTTC.

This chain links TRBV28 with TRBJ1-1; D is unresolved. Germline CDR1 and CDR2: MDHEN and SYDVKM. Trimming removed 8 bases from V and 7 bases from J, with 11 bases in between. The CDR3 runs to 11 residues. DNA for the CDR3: TGTGCCAGCCCCTCCGGCGGTGAAGCTTTCTTT. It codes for CASPSGGEAFF.

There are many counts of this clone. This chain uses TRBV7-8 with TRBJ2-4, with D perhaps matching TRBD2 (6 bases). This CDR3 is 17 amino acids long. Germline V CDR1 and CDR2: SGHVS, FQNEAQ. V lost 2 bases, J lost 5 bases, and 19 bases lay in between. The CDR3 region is CASSLSNWGDLENIQYF. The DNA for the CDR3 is TGTGCCAGCAGCTTAAGTAATTGGGGGGATCTGGAAAACATTCAGTACTTC.

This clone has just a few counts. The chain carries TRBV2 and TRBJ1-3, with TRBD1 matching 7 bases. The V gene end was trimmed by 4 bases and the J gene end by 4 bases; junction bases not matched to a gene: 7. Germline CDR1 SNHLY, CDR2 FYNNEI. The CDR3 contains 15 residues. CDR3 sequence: CASSVGTGAGNTIYF. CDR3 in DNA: TGTGCCAGCAGTGTGGGCACAGGGGCGGGAAACACCATATATTTT.

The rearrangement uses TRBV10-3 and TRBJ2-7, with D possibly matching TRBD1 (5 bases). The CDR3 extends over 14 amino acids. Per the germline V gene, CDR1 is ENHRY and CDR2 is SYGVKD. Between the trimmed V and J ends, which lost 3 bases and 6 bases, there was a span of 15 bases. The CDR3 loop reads CAISEARQGSEQYF. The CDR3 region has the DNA TGTGCCATCAGTGAAGCGCGGCAGGGCAGCGAGCAGTACTTC.

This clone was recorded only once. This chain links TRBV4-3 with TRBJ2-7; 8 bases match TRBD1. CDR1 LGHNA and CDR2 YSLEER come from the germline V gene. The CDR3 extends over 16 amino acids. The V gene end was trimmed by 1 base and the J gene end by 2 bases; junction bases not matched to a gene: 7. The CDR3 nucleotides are TGCGCCAGCAGCCAAGGTCTGGGACAGGAGCCCTACGAGCAGTACTTC. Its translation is CASSQGLGQEPYEQYF.

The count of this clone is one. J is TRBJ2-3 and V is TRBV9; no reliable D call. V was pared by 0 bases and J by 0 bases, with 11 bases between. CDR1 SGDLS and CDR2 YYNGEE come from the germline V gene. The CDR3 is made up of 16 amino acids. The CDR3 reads CASSVAPSTSTDTQYF. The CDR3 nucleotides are TGTGCCAGCAGCGTAGCACCTTCAACTAGCACAGATACGCAGTATTTT.

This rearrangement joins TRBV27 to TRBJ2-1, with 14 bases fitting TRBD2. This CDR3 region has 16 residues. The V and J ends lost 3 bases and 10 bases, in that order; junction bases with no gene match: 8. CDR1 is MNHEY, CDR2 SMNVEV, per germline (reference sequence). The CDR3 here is CASSFPTSGRAGEQFF. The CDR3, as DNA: TGTGCCAGCAGTTTTCCGACTAGCGGGAGGGCAGGCGAGCAGTTCTTC.

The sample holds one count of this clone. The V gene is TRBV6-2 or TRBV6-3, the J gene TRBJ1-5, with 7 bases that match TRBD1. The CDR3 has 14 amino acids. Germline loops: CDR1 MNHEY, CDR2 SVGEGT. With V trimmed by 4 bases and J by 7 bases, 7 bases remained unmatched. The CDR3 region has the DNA TGTGCCAGCAGTTCGCCACAGGGGTTCCAGCCCCAGCATTTT. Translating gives CASSSPQGFQPQHF.

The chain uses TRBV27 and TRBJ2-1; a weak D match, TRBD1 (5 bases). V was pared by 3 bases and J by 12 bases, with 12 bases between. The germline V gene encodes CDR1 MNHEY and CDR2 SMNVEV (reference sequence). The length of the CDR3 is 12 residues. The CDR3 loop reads CASSFLGQGQFF. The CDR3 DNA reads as TGTGCCAGCAGTTTTTTAGGCCAGGGGCAGTTCTTC.

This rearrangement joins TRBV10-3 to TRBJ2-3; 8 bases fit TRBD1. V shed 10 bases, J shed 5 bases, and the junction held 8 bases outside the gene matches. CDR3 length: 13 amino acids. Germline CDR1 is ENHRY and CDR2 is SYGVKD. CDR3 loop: CATNRGNVDTQYF. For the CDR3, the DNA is TGTGCCACCAACAGGGGGAATGTAGATACGCAGTATTTT.